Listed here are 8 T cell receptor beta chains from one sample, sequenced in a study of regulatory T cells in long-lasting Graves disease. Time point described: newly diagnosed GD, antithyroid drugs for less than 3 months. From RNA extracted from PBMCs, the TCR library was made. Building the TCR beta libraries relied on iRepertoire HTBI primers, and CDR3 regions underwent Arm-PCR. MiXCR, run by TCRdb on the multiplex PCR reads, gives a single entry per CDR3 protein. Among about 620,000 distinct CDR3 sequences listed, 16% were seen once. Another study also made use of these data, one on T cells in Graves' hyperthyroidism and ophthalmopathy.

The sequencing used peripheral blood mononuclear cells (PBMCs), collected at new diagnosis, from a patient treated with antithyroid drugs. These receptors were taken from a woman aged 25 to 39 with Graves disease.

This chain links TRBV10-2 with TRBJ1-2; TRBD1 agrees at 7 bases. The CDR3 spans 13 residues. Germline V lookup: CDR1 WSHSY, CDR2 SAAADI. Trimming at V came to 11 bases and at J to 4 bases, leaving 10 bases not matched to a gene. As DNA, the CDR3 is TGCGCCTGTGGAGGACAGGAATCCTATGGCTACACCTTC. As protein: CACGGQESYGYTF.

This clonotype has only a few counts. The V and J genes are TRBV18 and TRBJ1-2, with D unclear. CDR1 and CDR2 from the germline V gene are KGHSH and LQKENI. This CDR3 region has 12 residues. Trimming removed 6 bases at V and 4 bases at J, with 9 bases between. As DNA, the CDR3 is TGTGCCAGCTCCTCGGAATCCTATGGCTACACCTTC. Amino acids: CASSSESYGYTF.

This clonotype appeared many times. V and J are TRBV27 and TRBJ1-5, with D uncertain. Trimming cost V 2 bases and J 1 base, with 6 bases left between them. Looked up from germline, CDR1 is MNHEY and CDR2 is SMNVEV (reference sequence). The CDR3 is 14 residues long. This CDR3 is CASSLRSSNQPQHF. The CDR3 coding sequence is TGTGCCAGCAGTTTAAGGTCAAGCAATCAGCCCCAGCATTTT.

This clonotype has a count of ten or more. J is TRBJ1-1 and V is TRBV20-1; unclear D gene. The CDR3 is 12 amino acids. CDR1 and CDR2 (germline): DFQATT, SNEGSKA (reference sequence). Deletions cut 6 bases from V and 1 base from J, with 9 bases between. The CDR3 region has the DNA TGCAGTGCCGCCCCGGGGAACACTGAAGCTTTCTTT. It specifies CSAAPGNTEAFF.

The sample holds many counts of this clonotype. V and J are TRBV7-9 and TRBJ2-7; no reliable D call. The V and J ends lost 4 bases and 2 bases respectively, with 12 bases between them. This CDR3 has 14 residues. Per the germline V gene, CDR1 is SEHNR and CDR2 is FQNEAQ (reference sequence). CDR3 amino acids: CASSSGPAPYEQYF. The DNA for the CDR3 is TGTGCCAGCAGCTCGGGCCCCGCGCCCTACGAGCAGTACTTC.

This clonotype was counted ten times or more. Here the CDR3 reads CASSRELSGNSYNEQFF. The CDR3 DNA sequence: TGTGCCAGCAGCCGAGAATTAAGCGGGAATTCCTACAATGAGCAGTTCTTC. The chain is built from TRBV11-2 and TRBJ2-1; TRBD2 agrees at 7 bases. The CDR3 covers 17 residues. V lost 5 bases to trimming and J lost 1 base; unmatched junction nucleotides: 11. The V gene's germline CDR1 is SGHAT and CDR2 FQNNGV.

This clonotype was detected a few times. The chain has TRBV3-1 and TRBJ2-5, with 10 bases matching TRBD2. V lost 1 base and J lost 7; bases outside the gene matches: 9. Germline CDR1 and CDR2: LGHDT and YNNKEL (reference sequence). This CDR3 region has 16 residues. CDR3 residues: CASSQVSGLAIGTQYF. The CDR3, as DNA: TGTGCCAGCAGCCAAGTCTCGGGACTAGCGATTGGGACCCAGTACTTC.

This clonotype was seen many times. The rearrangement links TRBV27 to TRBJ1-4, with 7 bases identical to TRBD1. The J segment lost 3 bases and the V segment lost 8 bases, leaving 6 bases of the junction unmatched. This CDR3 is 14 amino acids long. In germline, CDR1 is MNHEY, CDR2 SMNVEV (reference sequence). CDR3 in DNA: TGTGCCAGCCGAGGGGGCCGAGCTAATGAAAAACTGTTTTTT. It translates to CASRGGRANEKLFF.